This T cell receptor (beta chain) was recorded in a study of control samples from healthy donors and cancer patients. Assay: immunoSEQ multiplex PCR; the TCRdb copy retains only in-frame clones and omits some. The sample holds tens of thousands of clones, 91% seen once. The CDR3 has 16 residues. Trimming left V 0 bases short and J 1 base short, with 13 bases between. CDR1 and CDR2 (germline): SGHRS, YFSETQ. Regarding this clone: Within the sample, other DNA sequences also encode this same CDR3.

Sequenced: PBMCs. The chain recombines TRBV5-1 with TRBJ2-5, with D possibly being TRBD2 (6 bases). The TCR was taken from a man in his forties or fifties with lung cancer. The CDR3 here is CASSLATGDFQETQYF. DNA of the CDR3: TGCGCCAGCAGCTTGGCCACCGGGGACTTCCAAGAGACCCAGTACTTC.